This entry features one T cell receptor beta chain sequence. The data derive from a study of blood T cell repertoires in COVID-19. Looking at the study overall: Acute and convalescent COVID-19 specimens originated in the United States, Italy and Spain.

The CDR3 sequence is 15 residues long. The germline V gene encodes CDR1 SGHKS and CDR2 YYEKEE (reference sequence). Germline trimming cut 2 bases from V and 4 bases from J; bases unmatched to any gene: 3. In the source study's methods: The authors estimated nucleated cell counts from reference gene primer amplification. Assay used: immunoSEQ multiplex PCR; TCRdb lists only in-frame clones, some missing. From that table come the V and J calls and clone size; the DNA was used to work out D and trimming. This sample has 70,000 to 100,000 clones, with almost 90% found just once. The chain couples TRBV5-5 to TRBJ2-5; 12 bases fit TRBD2. This clonotype was sampled from a woman aged 65 to 85 with acute or convalescent COVID-19. The sequenced sample consisted of peripheral blood. CDR3 coding DNA: TGTGCCAGCAGCTTAAGACTAGCGGGAGTAGAGACCCAGTACTTC. This sequence encodes CASSLRLAGVETQYF. Using reference TRBV5-5 and TRBJ2-5 for the parts outside the CDR3, the full variable domain is DAGVTQSPTHLIKTRGQQVTLRCSPISGHKSVSWYQQVLGQGPQFIFQYYEKEERGRGNFPDRFSARQFPNYSSELNVNALLLGDSALYLCASSLRLAGVETQYFGPGTRLLVL.